This T cell receptor (beta chain) derives from a study of T cell responses to AZD1222 COVID-19 vaccine. Study conclusions and caveats: Clonal diversity was possibly underestimated, and the donors were mostly white British, with more females. At baseline, just 6 or 7 AZD1222 recipients tested seropositive.

A remark on this clone: Its antigen is currently unknown.

Sequenced by immunoSEQ multiplex PCR; TCRdb stores in-frame clones only, minus some. The sample lists 150,000 to 200,000 clones; more than 75% were seen once. This TCR came from an adult in good health. The sample consisted of peripheral blood, taken on day 0 of MenACWY control vaccination.

DNA of the CDR3: TGTGCCAGCAGCCATACTAGCCGGGCCGGGGAGCTGTTTTTT. Its translation: CASSHTSRAGELFF. The V gene is TRBV3-1 (or the pseudogene TRBV3-2), the J gene TRBJ2-2; possibly TRBD2 for D (6 bases). V dropped 3 bases and J dropped 6 bases, with 11 bases sitting between them. The CDR3 contains 14 residues. Per germline, CDR1 LGHDT and CDR2 YNNKEL (reference sequence).